A single sample gave rise to the 31 T cell receptor beta chains below, sequenced in a study of identical twins (dated by TCRdb to about 2016). The library was generated by 5' RACE. The run used an Illumina HiSeq 2000. The public reads were run again by TCRdb, first through fastp at Q25 and then through MiXCR, and only productive beta chains were kept. Each entry merges the rows of one CDR3 protein and shows their most common DNA and genes. Here the sample has 420,000 or so distinct CDR3 sequences; about 18% occur a single time. 9.5% to 15% of the sample belongs to the ten largest clones. Input material: naive T cells sorted from blood. Explained via the paper, the cell subset or site label denotes: cells isolated with a human naive T-cell isolation kit. Receptors were obtained from a man between 50 and 59 years old in good health.

Ten or more counts support this clonotype. V usage is TRBV29-1 and J usage is TRBJ2-7; the match to TRBD1 covers 10 bases. The CDR3 runs to 12 residues. V dropped 5 bases and J dropped 7; count of bases not matched to a gene: 5. Germline CDR1 and CDR2: SQVTM and ANQGSEA. The CDR3: CSVIDRGREQYF. CDR3 DNA sequence: TGCAGCGTTATCGACAGGGGGCGGGAGCAGTACTTC.

This clonotype was recorded at least ten times. The genes are TRBV20-1 and TRBJ2-1, with 10 nucleotides matching TRBD2. Losses at the gene ends were 0 bases for V and 4 bases for J; bases not matched to a gene: 15. Germline V lookup: CDR1 DFQATT, CDR2 SNEGSKA (reference sequence). CDR3 length: 19 amino acids. The CDR3 spells CSARERTLAGVGAYNEQFF. CDR3 bases: TGCAGTGCTAGAGAGAGGACCCTAGCGGGAGTCGGAGCTTACAATGAGCAGTTCTTC.

The genes are TRBV12-3 or TRBV12-4 and TRBJ2-7; 9 bases map to TRBD2. The trim removed 6 bases at V and 6 bases at J, leaving 12 bases unmatched. The CDR3 is 15 residues long. CDR3 amino acids: CASRISGGPLAEQYF. CDR3 nucleotides: TGTGCCAGCAGGATTAGCGGGGGACCATTAGCCGAGCAGTACTTC.

This clonotype was detected a few times. The genes are TRBV15 and TRBJ2-1, with a weak D call TRBD2 (5 bases). The CDR3 spans 14 residues. V lost 8 bases to trimming and J lost 0 bases, with 11 bases between them. Germline CDR1 reads LNHNV; CDR2 reads YYDKDF (reference sequence). The chain's CDR3 is CATGDYSSYNEQFF. The CDR3 DNA sequence: TGTGCCACCGGAGACTATAGCTCCTACAATGAGCAGTTCTTC. Variable domain in full (rest from reference TRBV15 and TRBJ2-1): DAMVIQNPRYQVTQFGKPVTLSCSQTLNHNVMYWYQQKSSQAPKLLFHYYDKDFNNEADTPDNFQSRRPNTSFCFLDIRSPGLGDTAMYLCATGDYSSYNEQFFGPGTRLTVL.

The V gene is TRBV12-3 or TRBV12-4, the J gene TRBJ2-2; no clear D. Between the trimmed V and J ends, which lost 5 bases and 3 bases, there was a span of 16 bases. CDR3 size: 16 residues. CDR3 protein: CASSAPGALDTGELFF. The CDR3 nucleotides read TGTGCCAGCAGTGCCCCGGGTGCCCTGGACACCGGGGAGCTGTTTTTT.

The chain recombines TRBV5-1 with TRBJ2-7; 12 bases agree with TRBD2. The CDR3 is made up of 15 amino acids. J lost 5 bases, V lost 3 bases, and 6 bases had no gene match. Germline V gives CDR1 SGHRS, CDR2 YFSETQ. The CDR3 loop reads CASSSRLAGDHEQYF. The CDR3 coding sequence is TGCGCCAGCAGCTCCCGACTAGCGGGAGACCACGAGCAGTACTTC.

This clonotype was observed many times. The rearrangement links TRBV12-3 or TRBV12-4 to TRBJ2-3; no definite D call. Trimming cost V 4 bases and J 3 bases, with 5 bases left between them. The CDR3 sequence is 12 residues long. The CDR3: CASSYITDTQYF. DNA of the CDR3: TGTGCCAGCAGTTACATTACAGATACGCAGTATTTT.

The chain employs TRBV15 and TRBJ2-1, with D perhaps matching TRBD2 (5 bases). This CDR3 comprises 16 residues. CDR1 LNHNV and CDR2 YYDKDF come from the germline V gene (reference sequence). The germline V and J ends were trimmed by 0 bases and 3 bases, with 12 bases remaining between them. The CDR3 spells CATSRDRGNLYNEQFF. In DNA, the CDR3 is TGTGCCACCAGCAGAGATCGAGGGAACCTCTACAATGAGCAGTTCTTC.

This clonotype was counted at least ten times. This chain uses TRBV11-2 with TRBJ2-1; D may be TRBD1 or TRBD2 (5 bases each). V was cut by 3 bases and J by 6 bases, with 12 bases left in between. The CDR3 is made up of 14 amino acids. Germline V gene sequence: CDR1 SGHAT, CDR2 FQNNGV. The CDR3 loop reads CASSLGDRANEQFF. The CDR3 DNA reads TGTGCCAGCAGCTTGGGGGATAGGGCCAATGAGCAGTTCTTC.

In this sample, this clonotype turned up a few times. The CDR3 region is CASSSNWDLRSGNTIYF. The CDR3 DNA reads TGTGCCAGCAGTTCGAATTGGGATCTTCGCTCTGGAAACACCATATATTTT. This chain connects TRBV6-5 to TRBJ1-3, with D unclear. CDR1 MNHEY and CDR2 SVGAGI come from the germline V gene. The CDR3 is 17 residues long. V gave up 4 bases and J gave up 0 bases, with 16 bases separating them.

This clonotype came up a few times. V gene TRBV7-9 combines with J gene TRBJ1-6; D not resolved. Germline V lookup: CDR1 SEHNR, CDR2 FQNEAQ (reference sequence). The CDR3 length is 13 residues. V gave up 8 bases and J gave up 7 bases, with 12 bases separating them. CDR3 in amino acids: CASSGGNNSPLHF. Written as DNA, the CDR3 is TGTGCCAGCTCCGGCGGGAACAATTCACCCCTCCACTTT.

The chain joins TRBV12-3 or TRBV12-4 to TRBJ2-5; 12 bases line up with TRBD2. Trimming cost V 5 bases and J 5 bases; bases outside gene matches: 3. The CDR3 is 14 residues long. Written as DNA, the CDR3 is TGTGCCAGCAGTCGACTAGCGGGAGCGGAGACCCAGTACTTC. Its translation is CASSRLAGAETQYF.

The table lists this clonotype with a few counts. The chain uses TRBV29-1 and TRBJ1-1; D remains ambiguous. The CDR3 runs 10 residues. V lost 4 bases and J lost 8, with 8 bases in between. The germline V gene has CDR1 SQVTM and CDR2 ANQGSEA. The CDR3 region is CSVVVVEAFF. DNA for the CDR3: TGCAGCGTTGTGGTTGTAGAAGCTTTCTTT.

This clonotype showed up just a few times. This chain uses TRBV6-2 or TRBV6-3 with TRBJ2-5; D uncertain. The germline V and J ends were trimmed by 5 bases and 5 bases, with 9 bases remaining between them. The CDR3 is 12 residues long. Germline assignment: CDR1 MNHEY and CDR2 SVGEGT. The CDR3 region has the DNA TGTGCCAGCAGTAAAATAGCCGAGACCCAGTACTTC. It encodes CASSKIAETQYF.

The chain employs TRBV28 and TRBJ2-2; 8 bases agree with TRBD1. CDR1 MDHEN and CDR2 SYDVKM come from the germline V gene. The J segment lost 7 bases and the V segment lost 1 base, leaving 5 bases of the junction unmatched. The CDR3 sequence is 15 residues long. In DNA, the CDR3 is TGTGCCAGCAGTTTATCCAGGGGGCTTGGCGGGGAGCTGTTTTTT. This encodes CASSLSRGLGGELFF.

This clonotype was counted only a few times. The CDR3 region has the DNA TGTGCCAGCAGTTCATTGGGGGAACCCAAAAACATTCAGTACTTC. It translates to CASSSLGEPKNIQYF. The rearrangement links TRBV12-3 or TRBV12-4 to TRBJ2-4; either TRBD1 or TRBD2 may supply D (5 bases each). The V end was cut by 4 bases, the J end by 2 bases, with 12 bases between. This CDR3 contains 15 residues.

This clonotype was seen a few times. Written as DNA, the CDR3 is TGTGCCAGCTACCTCGCCAGGGCAAACACCGGGGAGCTGTTTTTT. Encoded protein: CASYLARANTGELFF. The rearrangement links TRBV28 to TRBJ2-2; D possibly corresponds to TRBD1 (5 bases). The V and J ends lost 8 bases and 2 bases respectively, with 15 bases between them. CDR3 length: 15 amino acids. CDR1 is MDHEN and CDR2 is SYDVKM in the germline V gene.

This clonotype occurred a few times. The chain carries TRBV29-1 and TRBJ2-1, with D unresolved. This CDR3 is built from 15 residues. Germline values: CDR1 SQVTM, CDR2 ANQGSEA. Trimming took 3 bases from V and 5 from J, leaving 17 bases between them. The CDR3 region has the DNA TGCAGCGTTGAGAAGCGCCTAGGTCTGGACAATGAGCAGTTCTTC. It yields the protein CSVEKRLGLDNEQFF.

This clonotype was seen more than once but under ten times. The rearrangement links TRBV29-1 to TRBJ2-3; tentatively, D is TRBD2 (5 bases). Germline V gene data show CDR1 as SQVTM and CDR2 as ANQGSEA. Trimming removed 3 bases from V and 9 bases from J, with 13 bases in between. This CDR3 contains 12 residues. The DNA for the CDR3 is TGCAGCGTTGATCTCGGGGTTAGGACGCAGTATTTT. Its protein product is CSVDLGVRTQYF.

This rearrangement joins TRBV19 to TRBJ2-3, with TRBD1 matching over 11 bases. Germline loops: CDR1 LNHDA, CDR2 SQIVND (reference sequence). This CDR3 comprises 15 residues. J was trimmed by 4 bases and V by 5 bases; bases with no gene match: 5. The CDR3 DNA reads as TGTGCCAGTAGTGGACAGGGGGCAGTAGCAGATACGCAGTATTTT. Translation: CASSGQGAVADTQYF.

The chain is built from TRBV27 and TRBJ2-2; 9 bases match TRBD2. This CDR3 has 15 amino acids. V gave up 7 bases and J gave up 6 bases; unmatched junction bases: 9. Germline V gene data show CDR1 as MNHEY and CDR2 as SMNVEV (reference sequence). CDR3 coding DNA: TGTGCCAGCAACAGGGGCGGGAGGGCCCCCGGGGAGCTGTTTTTT. Translation: CASNRGGRAPGELFF.

The V gene is TRBV10-3, the J gene TRBJ2-3; 10 nucleotides agree with TRBD2. CDR3 length equals 16 residues. J was trimmed by 3 bases and V by 10 bases; bases with no gene match: 13. Looked up from germline, CDR1 is ENHRY and CDR2 is SYGVKD. Here the CDR3 reads CATRLNLAGATDTQYF. In nucleotides, the CDR3 is TGTGCCACCCGGCTGAACCTAGCGGGGGCGACAGATACGCAGTATTTT.

The chain carries TRBV13 and TRBJ2-5, with 7 nucleotides matching TRBD1. This CDR3 contains 14 residues. The V segment lost 5 bases and the J segment 3 bases; nucleotides outside the gene matches: 6. Germline V gene lookup returns CDR1 PRHDT and CDR2 FYEKMQ (reference sequence). CDR3 sequence (DNA): TGTGCCAGCAGCCGACCCGGGACAGAAGAGACCCAGTACTTC. Translated, it gives CASSRPGTEETQYF.

This chain joins TRBV20-1 and TRBJ2-3, with 12 bases matching TRBD2. Germline trimming cut 4 bases from V and 5 bases from J; bases unmatched to any gene: 7. Per germline, CDR1 DFQATT and CDR2 SNEGSKA (reference sequence). The CDR3 is 15 residues long. CDR3 loop: CSAKTSGSWGDTQYF. The CDR3 bases are TGCAGTGCTAAGACTAGCGGGAGTTGGGGAGATACGCAGTATTTT.

The chain employs TRBV29-1 and TRBJ2-1, with D perhaps matching TRBD1 (5 bases). The CDR3 length is 16 residues. Germline V lookup: CDR1 SQVTM, CDR2 ANQGSEA. Deletions cut 2 bases from V and 2 bases from J, with 16 bases between. CDR3 sequence (DNA): TGCAGCGTTGAATTCCCAGGGCTCATCGCCTACAATGAGCAGTTCTTC. Encoded protein: CSVEFPGLIAYNEQFF.

This chain uses TRBV7-9 with TRBJ1-2; weak D call: TRBD1 (5 bases). Per germline, CDR1 SEHNR and CDR2 FQNEAQ (reference sequence). The CDR3 is made up of 13 amino acids. V was pared by 7 bases and J by 7 bases, with 16 bases between. The CDR3 region has the DNA TGTGCCAGCACCCTTGGAGGGACCTTTGGCTACACCTTC. It encodes CASTLGGTFGYTF.

The table lists this clonotype with many counts. The chain couples TRBV13 to TRBJ2-4; tentative D call: TRBD1 (6 bases). Germline V gene lookup returns CDR1 PRHDT and CDR2 FYEKMQ (reference sequence). V lost 5 bases to trimming and J lost 5 bases, with 13 bases between them. The length of the CDR3 is 14 residues. CDR3 sequence: CASSATGTENIQYF. The CDR3 bases are TGTGCCAGCAGCGCAACAGGGACCGAAAACATTCAGTACTTC.

CDR3 coding DNA: TGCGCCAGCAGTGAAAGTTCAGGAGACCCGCAGTATTTT. Translating gives CASSESSGDPQYF. The V gene is TRBV10-1, the J gene TRBJ2-3; D is uncertain. CDR3 size: 13 residues. V was shortened by 3 bases and J by 10 bases, with 14 bases between the two germline ends. Germline-derived CDR1 and CDR2 are WNHNN and SYGVQD (reference sequence).

This clonotype was found many times. This chain connects TRBV6-2 or TRBV6-3 to TRBJ2-1; D is unresolved. The CDR3 extends over 14 amino acids. Trimming pared 6 bases from V and 0 bases from J, leaving 9 bases between. Looked up from germline, CDR1 is MNHEY and CDR2 is SVGEGT. The DNA of the CDR3 is TGTGCCAGCAGCTCATGGAGCTCCTACAATGAGCAGTTCTTC. It yields the protein CASSSWSSYNEQFF.

V and J are TRBV12-3 or TRBV12-4 and TRBJ2-7; tentative D call: TRBD2 (5 bases). V dropped 3 bases and J dropped 4 bases, with 10 bases sitting between them. The CDR3 consists of 13 residues. The CDR3 reads CASSFVGGYEQYF. CDR3 bases: TGTGCCAGCAGTTTCGTGGGCGGGTACGAGCAGTACTTC.

The chain has TRBV5-1 and TRBJ1-3; maybe TRBD1 (5 bases). Trimming left V 4 bases short and J 0 bases short, with 14 bases between. Germline V gene sequence: CDR1 SGHRS, CDR2 YFSETQ. The CDR3 covers 16 residues. The CDR3 loop reads CASSPGSVTSGNTIYF. CDR3 bases: TGCGCCAGCAGCCCAGGGTCGGTTACCTCTGGAAACACCATATATTTT.